This T cell receptor beta chain was sequenced for a study of radiotherapy plus CTLA-4 blockade in lung cancer. On the study more broadly: Disease control was present in around a third of patients, and objective responses in about 18%.

Trimming left V 0 bases short and J 4 bases short, with 13 bases between. CDR1 and CDR2 from the germline V gene are SGDLS and YYNGEE. This CDR3 contains 15 residues. Libraries were prepared by immunoSEQ multiplex PCR; TCRdb keeps only in-frame clonotypes and omits some of them. This table holds roughly 30,000 clones, more than 75% found once. General study points: Clones of tumor-derived TCRs expanded in blood after radiotherapy plus ipilimumab. Best predicting response, reportedly, were early blood T cell clone dynamics, with interferon-beta.

This clone was recorded once. What it binds is not known. This receptor was taken from a human donor with non-small cell lung cancer who had stable disease on radiotherapy plus ipilimumab. The V gene is TRBV9, the J gene TRBJ1-1; TRBD1 might be the D (5 bases). This material consisted of peripheral blood, taken from a patient treated with radiotherapy plus ipilimumab. The CDR3 loop is CASSVVVDGATEAFF. CDR3 DNA: TGTGCCAGCAGCGTAGTGGTGGACGGGGCCACTGAAGCTTTCTTT.